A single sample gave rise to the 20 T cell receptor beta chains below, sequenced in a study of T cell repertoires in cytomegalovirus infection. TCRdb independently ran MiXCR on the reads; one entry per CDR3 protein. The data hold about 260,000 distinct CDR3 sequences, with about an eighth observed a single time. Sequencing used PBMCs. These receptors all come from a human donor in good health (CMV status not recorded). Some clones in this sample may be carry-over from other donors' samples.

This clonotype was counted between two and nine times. The CDR3 bases are TGTGCCAGCAGTCCAGAGGGGGCGGGGTACTCCTACGAGCAGTACTTC. Protein sequence: CASSPEGAGYSYEQYF. The V gene is TRBV28, the J gene TRBJ2-7; D might be TRBD1 (7 bases). Germline CDR1 is MDHEN and CDR2 is SYDVKM. Between the trimmed V and J ends, which lost 5 bases and 0 bases, there was a span of 17 bases. This CDR3 is built from 16 residues.

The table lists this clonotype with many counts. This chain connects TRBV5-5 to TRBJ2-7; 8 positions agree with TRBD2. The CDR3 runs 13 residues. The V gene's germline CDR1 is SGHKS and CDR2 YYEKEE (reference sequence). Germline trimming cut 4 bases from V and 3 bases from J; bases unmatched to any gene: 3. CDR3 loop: CASSTSGLYEQYF. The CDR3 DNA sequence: TGTGCCAGCAGCACTAGCGGTCTCTACGAGCAGTACTTC.

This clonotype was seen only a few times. This chain's CDR3 is CSALGGTAAYGYTF. In DNA form, the CDR3 reads TGCAGTGCCCTCGGGGGCACGGCGGCGTATGGCTACACCTTC. The V and J genes are TRBV20-1 and TRBJ1-2; D perhaps matches TRBD1 (6 bases). The ends were cut back, 6 bases at V and 5 bases at J, with 19 bases in the middle. CDR3 length: 14 residues. Germline CDR1 reads DFQATT; CDR2 reads SNEGSKA (reference sequence).

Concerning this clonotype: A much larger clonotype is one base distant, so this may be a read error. CDR3 in DNA: TGCGCCCGCAGCCAGGGGGGGAGCTCCTACGAGCAGTACTTC. This gives the protein CARSQGGSSYEQYF. The rearrangement joins TRBV4-1 to TRBJ2-7; D is tentatively TRBD1 or TRBD2 (7 bases each). CDR1 and CDR2 from the germline V gene are MGHRA and YSYEKL. The CDR3 spans 14 residues.

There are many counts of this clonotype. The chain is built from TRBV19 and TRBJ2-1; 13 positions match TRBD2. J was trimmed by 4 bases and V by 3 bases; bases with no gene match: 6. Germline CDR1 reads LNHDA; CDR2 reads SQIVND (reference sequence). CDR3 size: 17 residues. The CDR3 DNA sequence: TGTGCCAGTAGTATGGCCGGGACTAGCGGGGTATACAATGAGCAGTTCTTC. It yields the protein CASSMAGTSGVYNEQFF.

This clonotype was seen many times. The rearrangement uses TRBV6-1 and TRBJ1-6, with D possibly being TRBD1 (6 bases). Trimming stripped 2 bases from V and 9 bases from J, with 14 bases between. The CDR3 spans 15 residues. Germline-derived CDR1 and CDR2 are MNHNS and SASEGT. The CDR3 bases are TGTGCCAGCAGTGAACGGCTAGGACAGCCTTCACCCCTCCACTTT. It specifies CASSERLGQPSPLHF.

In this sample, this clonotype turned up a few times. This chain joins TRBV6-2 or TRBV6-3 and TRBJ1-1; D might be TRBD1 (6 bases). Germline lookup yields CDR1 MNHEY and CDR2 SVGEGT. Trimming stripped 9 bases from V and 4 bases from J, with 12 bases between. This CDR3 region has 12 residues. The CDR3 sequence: CASSRQVTEAFF. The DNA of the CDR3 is TGTGCCAGTTCGAGACAGGTCACTGAAGCTTTCTTT.

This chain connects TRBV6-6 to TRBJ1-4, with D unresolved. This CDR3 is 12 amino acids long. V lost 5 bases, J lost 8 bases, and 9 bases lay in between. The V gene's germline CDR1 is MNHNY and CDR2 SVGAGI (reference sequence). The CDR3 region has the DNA TGTGCCAGCAGTCGCGGGGTGGAAAAACTGTTTTTT. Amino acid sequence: CASSRGVEKLFF.

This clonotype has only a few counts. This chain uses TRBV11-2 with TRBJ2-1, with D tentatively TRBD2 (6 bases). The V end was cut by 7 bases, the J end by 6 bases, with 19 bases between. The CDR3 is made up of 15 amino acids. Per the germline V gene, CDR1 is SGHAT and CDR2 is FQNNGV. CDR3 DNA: TGTGCCAGCACCTCCCTGGAGGGTCGGTTCAATGAGCAGTTCTTC. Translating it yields CASTSLEGRFNEQFF.

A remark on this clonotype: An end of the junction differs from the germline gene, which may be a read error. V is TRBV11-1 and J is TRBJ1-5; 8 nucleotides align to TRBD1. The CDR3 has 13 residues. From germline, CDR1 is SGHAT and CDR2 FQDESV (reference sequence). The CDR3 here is CASGTGGNQTQHF. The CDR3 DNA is TGTGCCAGCGGGACAGGTGGCAATCAGACCCAGCATTTT.

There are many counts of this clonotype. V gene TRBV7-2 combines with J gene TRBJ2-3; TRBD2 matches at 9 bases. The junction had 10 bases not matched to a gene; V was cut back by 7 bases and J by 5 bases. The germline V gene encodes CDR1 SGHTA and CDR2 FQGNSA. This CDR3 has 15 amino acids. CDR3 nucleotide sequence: TGTGCCAGCAAGATGGCGGGAGGGCCGATAGATACGCAGTATTTT. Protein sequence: CASKMAGGPIDTQYF.

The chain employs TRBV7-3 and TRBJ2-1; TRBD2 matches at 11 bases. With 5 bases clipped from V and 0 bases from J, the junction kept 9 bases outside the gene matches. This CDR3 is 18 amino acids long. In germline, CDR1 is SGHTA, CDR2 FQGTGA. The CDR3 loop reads CASSPKGLAEISYNEQFF. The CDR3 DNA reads TGTGCCAGCAGCCCCAAGGGACTAGCGGAAATCTCCTACAATGAGCAGTTCTTC. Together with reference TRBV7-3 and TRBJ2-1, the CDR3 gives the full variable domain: GAGVSQTPSNKVTEKGKYVELRCDPISGHTALYWYRQSLGQGPEFLIYFQGTGAADDSGLPNDRFFAVRPEGSVSTLKIQRTERGDSAVYLCASSPKGLAEISYNEQFFGPGTRLTVL.

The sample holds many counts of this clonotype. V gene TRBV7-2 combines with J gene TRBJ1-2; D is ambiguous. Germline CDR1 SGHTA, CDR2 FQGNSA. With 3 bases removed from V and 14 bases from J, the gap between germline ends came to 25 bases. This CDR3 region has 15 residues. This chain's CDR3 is CASSFGPGMEVFGTF. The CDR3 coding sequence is TGTGCCAGCAGCTTCGGCCCCGGGATGGAAGTGTTCGGGACCTTC.

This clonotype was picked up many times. This CDR3 is CASTQPGGSGTEAFF. The CDR3 DNA is TGTGCCAGCACCCAGCCGGGGGGCTCGGGCACTGAAGCTTTCTTT. V and J are TRBV12-3 or TRBV12-4 and TRBJ1-1, with D maybe TRBD1 (6 bases). Trimming removed 7 bases at V and 4 bases at J, with 19 bases between. This CDR3 is 15 amino acids long.

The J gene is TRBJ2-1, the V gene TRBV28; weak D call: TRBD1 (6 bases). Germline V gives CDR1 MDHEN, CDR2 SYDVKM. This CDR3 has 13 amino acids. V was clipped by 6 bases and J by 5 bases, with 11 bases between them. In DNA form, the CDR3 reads TGTGCCAGCAGAGGGACAAATAACAATGAGCAGTTCTTC. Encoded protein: CASRGTNNNEQFF.

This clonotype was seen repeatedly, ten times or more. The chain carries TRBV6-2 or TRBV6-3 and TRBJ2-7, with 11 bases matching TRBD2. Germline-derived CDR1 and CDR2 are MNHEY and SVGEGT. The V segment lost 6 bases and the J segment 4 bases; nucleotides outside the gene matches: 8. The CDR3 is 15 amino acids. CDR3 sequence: CASSRTSGSLYEQYF. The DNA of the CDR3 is TGTGCCAGCAGCCGTACTAGCGGGAGTCTTTACGAGCAGTACTTC.

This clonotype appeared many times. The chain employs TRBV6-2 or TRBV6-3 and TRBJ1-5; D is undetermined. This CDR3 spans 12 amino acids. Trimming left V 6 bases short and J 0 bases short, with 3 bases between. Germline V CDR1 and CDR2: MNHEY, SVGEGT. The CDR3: CASRDSNQPQHF. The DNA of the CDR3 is TGTGCCAGCAGGGATAGCAATCAGCCCCAGCATTTT.

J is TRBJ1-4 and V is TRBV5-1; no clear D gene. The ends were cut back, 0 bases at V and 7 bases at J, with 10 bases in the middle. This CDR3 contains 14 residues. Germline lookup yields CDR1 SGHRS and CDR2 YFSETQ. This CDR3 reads CASSLEGRGEKLFF. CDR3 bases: TGCGCCAGCAGCTTGGAAGGCCGGGGTGAAAAACTGTTTTTT.

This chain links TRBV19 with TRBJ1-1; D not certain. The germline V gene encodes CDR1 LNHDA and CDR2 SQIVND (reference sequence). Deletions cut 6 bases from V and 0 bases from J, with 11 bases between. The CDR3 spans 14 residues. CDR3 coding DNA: TGTGCCAGTAGGGATAGAGGTATGAACACTGAAGCTTTCTTT. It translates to CASRDRGMNTEAFF.

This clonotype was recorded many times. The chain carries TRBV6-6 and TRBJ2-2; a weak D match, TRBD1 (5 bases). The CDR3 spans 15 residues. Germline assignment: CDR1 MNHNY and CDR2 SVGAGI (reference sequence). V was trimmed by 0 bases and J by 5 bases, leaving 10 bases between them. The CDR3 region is CASSYSTYRTGELFF. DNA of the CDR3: TGTGCCAGCAGTTACTCGACTTACAGGACCGGGGAGCTGTTTTTT.